The T cell receptor beta chain under discussion was sequenced for a study of T cell clonality in common variable immunodeficiency. Only in-frame clones appear in the TCRdb table, and some are missing; sequencing was by immunoSEQ multiplex PCR. The table lists about 34,000 clones, with no singletons. Overall study results and limits: Authors noted CVID clonality's cause needs subpopulation repertoire sequencing. Reportedly, TCR beta sequences from common variable immunodeficiency showed fewer deletions and N-nucleotide insertions.

Trimming cost V 5 bases and J 6 bases; bases outside gene matches: 9. The CDR3 sequence is 15 residues long. Germline assignment: CDR1 SGHTA and CDR2 FQGNSA. Replacement immunoglobulin had been given to every CVID subject for at least one year. To note about this clone: The antigen remains unidentified. The read ends 3 residues early relative to the CDR3; the germline J gene fills the gap.

The V and J genes are TRBV7-2 and TRBJ2-3; TRBD2 aligns across 9 bases. The sequencing sample was made of peripheral blood mononuclear cells. This sequence originates from a human donor with common variable immunodeficiency. The CDR3 protein is CASSTQAGGSDTQYF. The sequenced CDR3 bases are TGTGCCAGCAGCACTCAAGCGGGAGGTTCGGATACG.